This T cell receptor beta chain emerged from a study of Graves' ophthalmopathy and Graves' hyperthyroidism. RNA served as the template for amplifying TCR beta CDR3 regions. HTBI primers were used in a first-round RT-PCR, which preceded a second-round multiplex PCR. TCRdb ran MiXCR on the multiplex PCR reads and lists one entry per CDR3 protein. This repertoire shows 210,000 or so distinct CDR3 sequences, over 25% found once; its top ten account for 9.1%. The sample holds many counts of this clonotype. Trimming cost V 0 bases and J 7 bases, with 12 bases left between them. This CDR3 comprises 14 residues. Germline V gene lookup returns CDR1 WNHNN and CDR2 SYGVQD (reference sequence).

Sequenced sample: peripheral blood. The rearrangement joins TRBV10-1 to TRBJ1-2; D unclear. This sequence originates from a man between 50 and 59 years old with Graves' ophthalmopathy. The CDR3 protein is CASSESGQFFGYTF. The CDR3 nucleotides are TGCGCCAGCAGTGAGTCGGGTCAGTTCTTTGGCTACACCTTC.